One sample yielded the 6 T cell receptor beta chains listed below, sequenced in a study of CD8 T cells in Susac syndrome. Reverse transcription used about 0.5 to 1 ug RNA and random hexamers. Each CDR3 protein is one row after TCRdb ran MiXCR on the immunoSEQ multiplex PCR reads. The sample has 210,000 or so distinct CDR3 sequences; about 95% are singletons. The sequencing input was CD4+ T cells from PBMCs. Source of these receptors: a human donor with Susac syndrome.

This chain joins TRBV6-5 and TRBJ1-5; D perhaps matches TRBD1 (5 bases). V dropped 4 bases and J dropped 4 bases, with 8 bases sitting between them. Germline loops: CDR1 MNHEY, CDR2 SVGAGI. This CDR3 has 13 amino acids. As DNA, the CDR3 is TGTGCCAGCAGTTGGGGGACTAATCAGCCCCAGCATTTT. Translation: CASSWGTNQPQHF.

V is TRBV25-1 and J is TRBJ1-2; unclear D gene. The CDR3 is 15 amino acids. Trimming pared 5 bases from V and 2 bases from J, leaving 15 bases between. Germline values: CDR1 MGHDK, CDR2 SYGVNS. CDR3 protein: CASSPRTATNYGYTF. The CDR3 nucleotides read TGTGCCAGCAGTCCCCGGACGGCAACCAACTATGGCTACACCTTC.

This clonotype appeared a single time. V and J are TRBV7-8 and TRBJ1-2; 9 nucleotides line up with TRBD1. Trimming took 5 bases from V and 2 from J; bases not matched to a gene: 6. This CDR3 has 15 amino acids. The germline V gene encodes CDR1 SGHVS and CDR2 FQNEAQ. The CDR3 sequence: CASSPTTGGNYGYTF. CDR3 DNA: TGTGCCAGCAGCCCAACGACAGGGGGGAACTATGGCTACACCTTC.

This chain connects TRBV9 to TRBJ2-1; D perhaps matches TRBD2 (6 bases). The length of the CDR3 is 14 residues. The V and J ends lost 0 bases and 8 bases respectively, with 12 bases between them. Germline V lookup: CDR1 SGDLS, CDR2 YYNGEE. As DNA, the CDR3 is TGTGCCAGCAGCGTAGAAGCGTCGGGGGATGAGCAGTTCTTC. It specifies CASSVEASGDEQFF. The full variable domain, in which reference TRBV9 and TRBJ2-1 provide the parts outside the CDR3, is DSGVTQTPKHLITATGQRVTLRCSPRSGDLSVYWYQQSLDQGLQFLIQYYNGEERAKGNILERFSAQQFPDLHSELNLSSLELGDSALYFCASSVEASGDEQFFGPGTRLTVL.

This chain links TRBV30 with TRBJ2-2, with TRBD1 as a possible D gene (6 bases). The length of the CDR3 is 14 residues. V gave up 5 bases and J gave up 8 bases, with 18 bases separating them. Germline assignment: CDR1 GTSNPN and CDR2 SVGIG (reference sequence). CDR3 sequence: CAWVQTGRKGELFF. CDR3 DNA sequence: TGTGCCTGGGTACAGACAGGCCGGAAAGGGGAGCTGTTTTTT.

The rearrangement links TRBV29-1 to TRBJ2-7; 9 bases align to TRBD1. Germline CDR1 is SQVTM and CDR2 is ANQGSEA. The length of the CDR3 is 14 residues. With 0 bases clipped from V and 6 bases from J, the junction kept 6 bases outside the gene matches. CDR3 bases: TGCAGCGTTGAAGATAGGGACAGGGTTTCCGAGCAGTACTTC. Protein sequence: CSVEDRDRVSEQYF.